Shown below are 18 T cell receptor beta chains from a single sample sequenced in a study of T-cell reconstitution after alpha-beta-depleted transplantation in children. The library targeted TCRbeta and was prepared with unique molecular identifiers. TCRdb reanalysed the PCR reads using MiXCR and keeps one entry per CDR3 protein. Among around 92,000 distinct CDR3 sequences, roughly an eighth were seen once, and the ten largest hold about 15%. The material was PBMCs from the stem cell graft donor, obtained from the stem cell graft. The source of these receptors is a human donor who donated a stem cell graft to a child with inherited bone marrow failure.

This clonotype was counted ten times or more. The chain employs TRBV6-5 and TRBJ1-2; 8 bases agree with TRBD1. The V and J ends lost 4 bases and 4 bases, in that order; junction bases with no gene match: 5. The CDR3 totals 14 residues. Germline V gives CDR1 MNHEY, CDR2 SVGAGI. This CDR3 reads CASSSGGAAYGYTF. CDR3 DNA sequence: TGTGCCAGCAGTTCAGGGGGCGCAGCCTATGGCTACACCTTC.

The chain couples TRBV2 to TRBJ2-7; D is perhaps TRBD1 (5 bases). This CDR3 contains 14 residues. V was shortened by 7 bases and J by 0 bases, with 13 bases between the two germline ends. Germline-derived CDR1 and CDR2 are SNHLY and FYNNEI. Written as DNA, the CDR3 is TGTGCCAGCAACTGGACACCGAGCTCCTACGAGCAGTACTTC. Its protein product is CASNWTPSSYEQYF.

This clonotype was counted ten times or more. The chain links TRBV7-3 to TRBJ1-5; no clear D. The CDR3 extends over 12 amino acids. Deletions cut 5 bases from V and 5 bases from J, with 7 bases between. Germline CDR1 SGHTA, CDR2 FQGTGA. The CDR3 loop is CASSVRDQPQHF. For the CDR3, the DNA is TGTGCCAGCAGCGTCAGAGATCAGCCCCAGCATTTT.

This clonotype was seen only a few times. The J gene is TRBJ2-2, the V gene TRBV7-6; maybe TRBD2 (5 bases). V was pared by 5 bases and J by 7 bases, with 17 bases between. The CDR3 covers 15 residues. From germline, CDR1 is SGHVS and CDR2 FNYEAQ. The CDR3 loop is CASSLEGLAYGELFF. In DNA, the CDR3 is TGTGCCAGCAGCCTGGAAGGCCTAGCTTACGGGGAGCTGTTTTTT.

By share, this clonotype ranks as large. The chain uses TRBV7-8 and TRBJ2-3; 14 positions match TRBD2. Germline trimming cut 5 bases from V and 1 base from J; bases unmatched to any gene: 11. The CDR3 runs to 19 residues. Per the germline V gene, CDR1 is SGHVS and CDR2 is FQNEAQ. In nucleotides, the CDR3 is TGTGCCAGCAGCATGAGACTAGCGGGAGGGCTGGTTGGCACAGATACGCAGTATTTT. Translation gives CASSMRLAGGLVGTDTQYF.

Many counts were recorded for this clonotype. The rearrangement links TRBV15 to TRBJ2-7; 7 bases line up with TRBD1. The length of the CDR3 is 14 residues. V dropped 5 bases and J dropped 7; count of bases not matched to a gene: 11. Germline V gives CDR1 LNHNV, CDR2 YYDKDF (reference sequence). CDR3 sequence: CATSAPTGRREQYF. CDR3 DNA sequence: TGTGCCACCAGCGCCCCGACAGGGCGTAGAGAGCAGTACTTC.

The chain links TRBV7-6 to TRBJ2-3; 8 nucleotides align to TRBD2. V was clipped by 10 bases and J by 2 bases; unmatched bases: 11. Germline CDR1 reads SGHVS; CDR2 reads FNYEAQ. The CDR3 has 15 amino acids. The CDR3 is CATTPGGFNTDTQYF. The CDR3 DNA reads as TGTGCCACCACTCCGGGGGGGTTTAACACAGATACGCAGTATTTT.

This clonotype was observed many times. The chain links TRBV5-1 to TRBJ2-3, with D perhaps TRBD1 or TRBD2 (5 bases each). V was pared by 4 bases and J by 6 bases, with 15 bases between. The germline CDR1 and CDR2 sequences are SGHRS and YFSETQ. The CDR3 contains 14 residues. The CDR3 spells CASSGTVGLDTQYF. CDR3 nucleotide sequence: TGCGCCAGCAGCGGGACCGTGGGATTGGATACGCAGTATTTT.

This clonotype has at least ten counts. The V call is TRBV28, the J call TRBJ2-2, with D perhaps TRBD2 (5 bases). The CDR3 covers 13 residues. The ends were cut back, 4 bases at V and 7 bases at J, with 10 bases in the middle. Germline CDR1 is MDHEN and CDR2 is SYDVKM. The CDR3 loop is CASSWTGFGELFF. In nucleotides, the CDR3 is TGTGCCAGCAGTTGGACGGGGTTCGGGGAGCTGTTTTTT.

This clonotype appeared a few times. V gene TRBV30 combines with J gene TRBJ1-2; D not resolved. The germline gives CDR1 GTSNPN, CDR2 SVGIG (reference sequence). CDR3 length: 15 residues. V was clipped by 0 bases and J by 5 bases, with 16 bases between them. The CDR3 nucleotides are TGTGCCTGGAGTGTAGCAGGTCCCGACGTTTATGGCTACACCTTC. Encoded protein: CAWSVAGPDVYGYTF.

This clonotype was counted at least ten times. This chain joins TRBV4-3 and TRBJ2-3; D remains ambiguous. Per germline, CDR1 LGHNA and CDR2 YSLEER. Deletions cut 0 bases from V and 4 bases from J, with 14 bases between. This CDR3 region has 16 residues. The CDR3 loop is CASSQDLASYADTQYF. The DNA of the CDR3 is TGCGCCAGCAGCCAAGATCTCGCCTCATACGCAGATACGCAGTATTTT.

The chain is built from TRBV12-3 or TRBV12-4 and TRBJ2-2; possibly TRBD1 for D (6 bases). This CDR3 has 13 amino acids. Trimming took off 5 bases at V and 6 bases at J, with 10 bases between the two ends. The DNA for the CDR3 is TGTGCCAGCAGTAGGAACAGGGCCGGGGAGCTGTTTTTT. This codes for CASSRNRAGELFF.

This clonotype was recorded many times. V gene TRBV28 combines with J gene TRBJ1-1; unclear D gene. V lost 0 bases, J lost 1 base, and 3 bases lay in between. The CDR3 sequence is 13 residues long. From germline, CDR1 is MDHEN and CDR2 SYDVKM. The CDR3 nucleotides read TGTGCCAGCAGTTTATGGGCGAACACTGAAGCTTTCTTT. Its protein is CASSLWANTEAFF.

This clonotype has ten or more counts. This chain links TRBV7-3 with TRBJ2-3; D possibly corresponds to TRBD2 (5 bases). The CDR3 loop spans 15 amino acids. Trimming pared 5 bases from V and 0 bases from J, leaving 12 bases between. Germline V CDR1 and CDR2: SGHTA, FQGTGA. The CDR3 region has the DNA TGTGCCAGCAGCCCCGGGGTAGCGAGCACAGATACGCAGTATTTT. It translates to CASSPGVASTDTQYF. Looking up the rest from reference TRBV7-3 and TRBJ2-3 gives the full variable domain: GAGVSQTPSNKVTEKGKYVELRCDPISGHTALYWYRQSLGQGPEFLIYFQGTGAADDSGLPNDRFFAVRPEGSVSTLKIQRTERGDSAVYLCASSPGVASTDTQYFGPGTRLTVL.

This clonotype was observed at least ten times. The genes are TRBV5-5 and TRBJ1-4; D gene unclear. With 4 bases removed from V and 0 bases from J, the gap between germline ends came to 7 bases. The CDR3 length is 14 residues. In germline, CDR1 is SGHKS, CDR2 YYEKEE (reference sequence). The CDR3 DNA follows: TGTGCCAGCAGCCACGGAGCAACTAATGAAAAACTGTTTTTT. It encodes CASSHGATNEKLFF. Using reference TRBV5-5 and TRBJ1-4 for the parts outside the CDR3, the full variable domain is DAGVTQSPTHLIKTRGQQVTLRCSPISGHKSVSWYQQVLGQGPQFIFQYYEKEERGRGNFPDRFSARQFPNYSSELNVNALLLGDSALYLCASSHGATNEKLFFGSGTQLSVL.

This clonotype was seen a few times. This chain connects TRBV5-6 to TRBJ2-2, with D possibly being TRBD1 (5 bases). V was clipped by 0 bases and J by 5 bases, with 8 bases between them. Germline loops: CDR1 SGHDT, CDR2 YYEEEE. The CDR3 is made up of 14 amino acids. The CDR3 region has the DNA TGTGCCAGCAGCTTGGCCGCAGGGACCGGGGAGCTGTTTTTT. It yields the protein CASSLAAGTGELFF. Full variable domain (rest looked up from reference TRBV5-6 and TRBJ2-2): DAGVTQSPTHLIKTRGQQVTLRCSPKSGHDTVSWYQQALGQGPQFIFQYYEEEERQRGNFPDRFSGHQFPNYSSELNVNALLLGDSALYLCASSLAAGTGELFFGEGSRLTVL.

This clonotype was counted ten times or more. The gene calls are TRBV11-2 and TRBJ2-5; D is ambiguous. The V and J ends lost 1 base and 3 bases respectively, with 6 bases between them. This CDR3 is built from 13 residues. Per the germline V gene, CDR1 is SGHAT and CDR2 is FQNNGV. This chain's CDR3 is CASSLALEETQYF. CDR3 DNA sequence: TGTGCCAGCAGCTTAGCTCTAGAAGAGACCCAGTACTTC.

Many counts were recorded for this clonotype. This chain connects TRBV9 to TRBJ1-2; 7 bases line up with TRBD1. CDR1 SGDLS and CDR2 YYNGEE come from the germline V gene. The CDR3 runs to 15 residues. The junction had 5 bases not matched to a gene; V was cut back by 0 bases and J by 3 bases. The CDR3 is CASSVVAGGDYGYTF. For the CDR3, the DNA is TGTGCCAGCAGCGTAGTGGCAGGGGGGGACTATGGCTACACCTTC.